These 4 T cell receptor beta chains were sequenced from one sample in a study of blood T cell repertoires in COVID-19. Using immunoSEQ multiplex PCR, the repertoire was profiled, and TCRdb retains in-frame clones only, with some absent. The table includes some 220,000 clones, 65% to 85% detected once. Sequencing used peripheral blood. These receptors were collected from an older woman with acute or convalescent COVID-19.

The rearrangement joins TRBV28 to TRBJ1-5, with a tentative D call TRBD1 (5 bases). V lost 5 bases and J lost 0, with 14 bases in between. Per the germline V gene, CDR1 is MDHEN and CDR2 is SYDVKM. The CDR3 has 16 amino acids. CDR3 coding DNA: TGTGCCAGCAGTCCAGGACAAGGCTTTAGCAATCAGCCCCAGCATTTT. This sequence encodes CASSPGQGFSNQPQHF.

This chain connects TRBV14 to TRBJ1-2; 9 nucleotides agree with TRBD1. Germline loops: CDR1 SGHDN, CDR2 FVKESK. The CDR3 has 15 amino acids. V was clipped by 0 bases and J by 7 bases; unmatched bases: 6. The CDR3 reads CASSQEFGTGSGYTF. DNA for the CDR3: TGTGCCAGCAGCCAAGAATTTGGGACAGGGAGTGGCTACACCTTC.

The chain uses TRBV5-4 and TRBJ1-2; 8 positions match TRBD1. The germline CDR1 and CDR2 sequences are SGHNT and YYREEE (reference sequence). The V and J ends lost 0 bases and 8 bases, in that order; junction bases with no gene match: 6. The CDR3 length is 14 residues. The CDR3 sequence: CASSLVDRGGGYTF. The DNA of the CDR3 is TGTGCCAGCAGCTTGGTAGACAGGGGAGGAGGCTACACCTTC.

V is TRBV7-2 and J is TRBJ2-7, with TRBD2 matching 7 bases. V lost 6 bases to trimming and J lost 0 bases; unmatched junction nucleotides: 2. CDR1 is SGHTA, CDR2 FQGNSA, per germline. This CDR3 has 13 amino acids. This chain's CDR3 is CASSGGGSYEQYF. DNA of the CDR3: TGTGCCAGCAGTGGGGGGGGCTCCTACGAGCAGTACTTC.